This passage covers 30 T cell receptor beta chains from one sample sequenced in a study of cytomegalovirus exposure and HLA in healthy donors. Vbeta (60) and Jbeta (13) primers were used in the PCR. The assay was immunoSEQ multiplex PCR, and TCRdb's table has in-frame clones only and misses some. The profile covers more than 130,000 clones, with 78% appearing a single time and less than 3.5% taken by the ten largest. Sequencing used PBMCs. The receptors originated from a male donor in good health and CMV-seronegative.

The V and J genes are TRBV9 and TRBJ2-7, with D tentatively TRBD2 (5 bases). Germline loops: CDR1 SGDLS, CDR2 YYNGEE. V was clipped by 2 bases and J by 1 base, with 10 bases between them. The CDR3 has 14 residues. The CDR3 region is CASSVGDSSYEQYF. DNA of the CDR3: TGTGCCAGCAGCGTGGGAGACTCTTCCTACGAGCAGTACTTC.

The gene calls are TRBV7-9 and TRBJ2-7; TRBD1 agrees at 7 bases. The CDR3 length is 12 residues. Germline CDR1 and CDR2: SEHNR and FQNEAQ (reference sequence). The DNA of the CDR3 is TGTTCCGTCAGGGGACAGTCCTACGAGCAGTACTTC. Protein: CSVRGQSYEQYF.

CDR3 amino acids: CAGGGGGTEAFF. The CDR3 bases are TGTGCCGGGGGAGGGGGGGGAACTGAAGCTTTCTTT. The chain has TRBV7-9 and TRBJ1-1, with D perhaps matching TRBD1 (6 bases). The CDR3 extends over 12 amino acids. The germline gives CDR1 SEHNR, CDR2 FQNEAQ (reference sequence). V lost 11 bases and J lost 5, with 15 bases in between.

As regards this clone: Other DNA sequences in the same sample also yield this CDR3. This sequence joins TRBV6-5 and TRBJ2-7; TRBD1 is a possible D gene (6 bases). The CDR3 covers 12 residues. Germline values: CDR1 MNHEY, CDR2 SVGAGI. Trimming removed 4 bases at V and 7 bases at J, with 11 bases between. The CDR3 sequence is CASSLTGWEQYF. The CDR3 coding sequence is TGTGCCAGCAGTTTAACAGGGTGGGAGCAGTACTTC.

The chain combines TRBV29-1 with TRBJ2-1; 7 nucleotides line up with TRBD2. This CDR3 is 14 amino acids long. From germline, CDR1 is SQVTM and CDR2 ANQGSEA. V shed 7 bases, J shed 9 bases, and the junction held 15 bases outside the gene matches. The CDR3 protein is CSGRLARGLSEQFF. Here the CDR3 DNA reads TGCAGCGGGAGACTAGCACGCGGTTTGAGTGAGCAGTTCTTC.

The chain joins TRBV4-2 to TRBJ2-7; D is undetermined. Per the germline V gene, CDR1 is LGHNA and CDR2 is YNFKEQ. V was pared by 1 base and J by 4 bases, with 8 bases between. This CDR3 region has 13 residues. CDR3 bases: TGTGCCAGCAGCCAAGGTCTGCGGTACGAGCAGTACTTC. It is translated as CASSQGLRYEQYF.

This chain connects TRBV30 to TRBJ1-1; possibly TRBD1 for D (5 bases). The length of the CDR3 is 12 residues. V lost 0 bases to trimming and J lost 10 bases, with 12 bases between them. Germline CDR1 is GTSNPN and CDR2 is SVGIG (reference sequence). The CDR3 loop reads CAWSVGQGVAFF. The CDR3 DNA sequence: TGTGCCTGGAGTGTCGGGCAGGGTGTAGCTTTCTTT.

The chain combines TRBV4-1 with TRBJ2-5; D might be TRBD1 (6 bases). The germline V gene encodes CDR1 MGHRA and CDR2 YSYEKL. V was clipped by 4 bases and J by 4 bases, with 10 bases between them. The CDR3 is made up of 13 amino acids. The CDR3 protein is CASSPGAVETQYF. In nucleotides, the CDR3 is TGCGCCAGCAGCCCAGGGGCGGTAGAGACCCAGTACTTC.

The V call is TRBV18, the J call TRBJ2-1; D may be TRBD1 (5 bases). Germline V CDR1 and CDR2: KGHSH, LQKENI. V was shortened by 3 bases and J by 4 bases, with 16 bases between the two germline ends. The CDR3 extends over 16 amino acids. The chain's CDR3 is CASSPSRQSLYNEQFF. The CDR3 DNA follows: TGTGCCAGCTCACCGTCGCGACAGAGCCTTTACAATGAGCAGTTCTTC.

The chain couples TRBV9 to TRBJ2-7; 11 nucleotides agree with TRBD2. CDR1 SGDLS and CDR2 YYNGEE come from the germline V gene. This CDR3 contains 16 residues. Unmatched junction bases numbered 5, after V lost 0 bases and J lost 3 bases. This CDR3 is CASSVAGGLADYEQYF. The CDR3 DNA reads as TGTGCCAGCAGCGTAGCTGGGGGACTAGCGGACTACGAGCAGTACTTC.

The chain combines TRBV9 with TRBJ2-3; 16 nucleotides match TRBD2. With V trimmed by 3 bases and J by 4 bases, 5 bases remained unmatched. The CDR3 consists of 17 residues. Germline assignment: CDR1 SGDLS and CDR2 YYNGEE. The CDR3 sequence: CASSDPGLAGGPDTQYF. The CDR3 DNA is TGTGCCAGCAGCGATCCGGGACTAGCGGGGGGGCCAGATACGCAGTATTTT.

The chain has TRBV6-1 and TRBJ1-6; 8 bases are shared with TRBD1. Germline CDR1 MNHNS, CDR2 SASEGT. The CDR3 runs 14 residues. The J segment lost 9 bases and the V segment lost 7 bases, leaving 8 bases of the junction unmatched. CDR3 in amino acids: CASILTGVLSPLHF. Here the CDR3 DNA reads TGTGCCAGCATTCTGACAGGGGTCCTTTCACCCCTCCACTTT.

CDR3 coding DNA: TGTGCCAGCTCCAGGGATTCCAGTCAGCCCCAGCATTTT. Translating gives CASSRDSSQPQHF. The chain employs TRBV18 and TRBJ1-5; D may be TRBD1 (5 bases). Trimming cost V 6 bases and J 6 bases, with 12 bases left between them. The CDR3 covers 13 residues. The germline gives CDR1 KGHSH, CDR2 LQKENI.

The chain recombines TRBV15 with TRBJ2-5; D is perhaps TRBD2 (6 bases). Germline V CDR1 and CDR2: LNHNV, YYDKDF (reference sequence). Trimming removed 0 bases at V and 5 bases at J, with 13 bases between. The CDR3 covers 15 residues. The chain's CDR3 is CATSRDPGGGETQYF. For the CDR3, the DNA is TGTGCCACCAGCAGAGATCCAGGCGGAGGGGAGACCCAGTACTTC. Supplemented by reference TRBV15 and TRBJ2-5, the full variable domain reads DAMVIQNPRYQVTQFGKPVTLSCSQTLNHNVMYWYQQKSSQAPKLLFHYYDKDFNNEADTPDNFQSRRPNTSFCFLDIRSPGLGDTAMYLCATSRDPGGGETQYFGPGTRLLVL.

The genes are TRBV5-4 and TRBJ2-5; 7 nucleotides match TRBD2. This CDR3 is 15 amino acids long. After removal of 2 bases from V and 4 bases from J, the junction contained 8 bases not matched to a gene. The germline V gene encodes CDR1 SGHNT and CDR2 YYREEE (reference sequence). CDR3 region: CASSLSAGEGETQYF. DNA for the CDR3: TGTGCCAGCAGCTTAAGCGCGGGAGAGGGAGAGACCCAGTACTTC.

CDR3 nucleotide sequence: TGTGCCAGCTCACCAGCCGAGGACAGGGTTAACTATGGCTACACCTTC. It specifies CASSPAEDRVNYGYTF. The rearrangement uses TRBV18 and TRBJ1-2, with 8 bases that match TRBD1. CDR1 and CDR2 from the germline V gene are KGHSH and LQKENI. The CDR3 contains 16 residues. The trim removed 2 bases at V and 1 base at J, leaving 6 bases unmatched. The whole variable domain, remainder taken from reference TRBV18 and TRBJ1-2, is NAGVMQNPRHLVRRRGQEARLRCSPMKGHSHVYWYRQLPEEGLKFMVYLQKENIIDESGMPKERFSAEFPKEGPSILRIQQVVRGDSAAYFCASSPAEDRVNYGYTFGSGTRLTVV.

The chain employs TRBV5-1 and TRBJ2-2, with 7 nucleotides matching TRBD2. This CDR3 region has 16 residues. Unmatched junction bases numbered 8, after V lost 0 bases and J lost 6 bases. Germline values: CDR1 SGHRS, CDR2 YFSETQ. The CDR3 reads CASSLGGREGSGELFF. The DNA of the CDR3 is TGCGCCAGCAGCTTGGGTGGGAGGGAGGGGTCCGGGGAGCTGTTTTTT.

This chain uses TRBV5-4 with TRBJ2-7; D ambiguous. Trimming removed 0 bases from V and 0 bases from J, with 10 bases in between. CDR3 length equals 15 residues. CDR1 SGHNT and CDR2 YYREEE come from the germline V gene (reference sequence). The CDR3 DNA reads as TGTGCCAGCAGCTTGGGGGCTCCGAGCTCCTACGAGCAGTACTTC. Protein product: CASSLGAPSSYEQYF.

The chain has TRBV19 and TRBJ1-1; D perhaps matches TRBD1 (5 bases). Germline assignment: CDR1 LNHDA and CDR2 SQIVND (reference sequence). This CDR3 spans 14 amino acids. Trimming pared 3 bases from V and 5 bases from J, leaving 13 bases between. The CDR3 DNA follows: TGTGCCAGTAGTATGGTGGGGGGGTCTACTGAAGCTTTCTTT. This encodes CASSMVGGSTEAFF.

The J gene is TRBJ1-6, the V gene TRBV13; no definite D call. The germline V and J ends were trimmed by 0 bases and 3 bases, with 9 bases remaining between them. There are 16 residues in the CDR3. Germline lookup yields CDR1 PRHDT and CDR2 FYEKMQ (reference sequence). The CDR3 protein is CASSLGRGSYNSPLHF. Written as DNA, the CDR3 is TGTGCCAGCAGCTTAGGCCGGGGTAGCTATAATTCACCCCTCCACTTT.

The rearrangement uses TRBV7-8 and TRBJ1-2; the D gene is possibly TRBD1 (6 bases). V lost 5 bases to trimming and J lost 2 bases, with 15 bases between them. Germline V CDR1 and CDR2: SGHVS, FQNEAQ. The length of the CDR3 is 15 residues. The CDR3 coding sequence is TGTGCCAGCAGCCTAGACAGGAGATCGAACTATGGCTACACCTTC. The encoded protein is CASSLDRRSNYGYTF.

J is TRBJ1-2 and V is TRBV28; no reliable D call. The germline CDR1 and CDR2 sequences are MDHEN and SYDVKM. This CDR3 comprises 12 residues. Trimming pared 3 bases from V and 10 bases from J, leaving 12 bases between. CDR3 coding DNA: TGTGCCAGCAGTTTGTTGGGAGTCGACTACACCTTC. It translates to CASSLLGVDYTF.

The rearrangement joins TRBV15 to TRBJ1-2; D gene unclear. V gave up 5 bases and J gave up 0 bases, with 13 bases separating them. CDR1 is LNHNV and CDR2 is YYDKDF in the germline V gene (reference sequence). The CDR3 totals 15 residues. In nucleotides, the CDR3 is TGTGCCACCAGCGCGGAGACTCCTCCTAACTATGGCTACACCTTC. This gives the protein CATSAETPPNYGYTF.

The chain joins TRBV6-1 to TRBJ1-5, with unresolved D. This CDR3 contains 14 residues. The germline CDR1 and CDR2 sequences are MNHNS and SASEGT. Trimming removed 8 bases at V and 3 bases at J, with 14 bases between. The chain's CDR3 is CASRPPGNNQPQHF. The DNA of the CDR3 is TGTGCCAGCCGCCCGCCGGGTAACAATCAGCCCCAGCATTTT.

V and J are TRBV7-9 and TRBJ2-1; 7 positions agree with TRBD2. CDR1 and CDR2 (germline): SEHNR, FQNEAQ (reference sequence). The CDR3 is 16 residues long. With V trimmed by 5 bases and J by 1 base, 8 bases remained unmatched. Here the CDR3 DNA reads TGTGCCAGCAGCCCCCGCGGGGGACCGTCCTACAATGAGCAGTTCTTC. Its protein is CASSPRGGPSYNEQFF. The full variable domain, its missing parts supplied by reference TRBV7-9 and TRBJ2-1, is DTGVSQNPRHKITKRGQNVTFRCDPISEHNRLYWYRQTLGQGPEFLTYFQNEAQLEKSRLLSDRFSAERPKGSFSTLEIQRTEQGDSAMYLCASSPRGGPSYNEQFFGPGTRLTVL.

V and J are TRBV6-1 and TRBJ1-3; D unresolved. The germline V gene has CDR1 MNHNS and CDR2 SASEGT. The V and J ends lost 7 bases and 1 base respectively, with 5 bases between them. The CDR3 extends over 12 amino acids. Here the CDR3 DNA reads TGTGCCAGCATCTCGTCTGGAAACACCATATATTTT. Amino acids: CASISSGNTIYF.

The gene calls are TRBV5-1 and TRBJ2-5, with 9 bases that match TRBD2. V lost 4 bases, J lost 2 bases, and 3 bases stayed unmatched. This CDR3 comprises 14 residues. The germline V gene encodes CDR1 SGHRS and CDR2 YFSETQ. The chain's CDR3 is CASSRTSAQETQYF. CDR3 nucleotide sequence: TGCGCCAGCAGCCGGACTAGCGCTCAAGAGACCCAGTACTTC.

This clone is a singleton in its sample. CDR3 residues: CAWTTPGQLNTQYF. CDR3 bases: TGTGCCTGGACCACTCCGGGACAGTTAAATACGCAGTATTTT. The chain employs TRBV30 and TRBJ2-3, with 7 bases aligning to TRBD1. The CDR3 spans 14 residues. The junction had 11 bases not matched to a gene; V was cut back by 4 bases and J by 7 bases. Germline assignment: CDR1 GTSNPN and CDR2 SVGIG (reference sequence).

This sequence joins TRBV30 and TRBJ1-2, with D uncertain. From germline, CDR1 is GTSNPN and CDR2 SVGIG (reference sequence). This CDR3 is built from 12 residues. V was clipped by 4 bases and J by 4 bases, with 10 bases between them. CDR3 DNA sequence: TGTGCCTGGAATCATAGTCCCTATGGCTACACCTTC. Residues: CAWNHSPYGYTF.

The chain has TRBV19 and TRBJ2-1; 8 bases map to TRBD2. This CDR3 has 18 residues. Per the germline V gene, CDR1 is LNHDA and CDR2 is SQIVND (reference sequence). With V trimmed by 0 bases and J by 5 bases, 12 bases remained unmatched. The CDR3 spells CASSIDPAGDYTDNEQFF. The CDR3 coding sequence is TGTGCCAGTAGTATAGATCCAGCGGGAGACTATACTGACAATGAGCAGTTCTTC. Using reference TRBV19 and TRBJ2-1 for the parts outside the CDR3, the full variable domain is DGGITQSPKYLFRKEGQNVTLSCEQNLNHDAMYWYRQDPGQGLRLIYYSQIVNDFQKGDIAEGYSVSREKKESFPLTVTSAQKNPTAFYLCASSIDPAGDYTDNEQFFGPGTRLTVL.